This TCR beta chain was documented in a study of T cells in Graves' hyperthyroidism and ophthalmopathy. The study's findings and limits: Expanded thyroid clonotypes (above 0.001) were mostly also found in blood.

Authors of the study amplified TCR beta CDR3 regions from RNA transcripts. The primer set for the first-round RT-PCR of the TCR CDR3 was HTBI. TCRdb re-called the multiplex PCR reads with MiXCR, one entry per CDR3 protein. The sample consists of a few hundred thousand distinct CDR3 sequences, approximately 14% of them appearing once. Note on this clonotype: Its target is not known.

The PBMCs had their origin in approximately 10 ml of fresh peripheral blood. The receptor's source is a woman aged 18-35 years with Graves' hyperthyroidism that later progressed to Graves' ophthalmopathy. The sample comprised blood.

The chain's CDR3 is CASSDGLAGGFEQYF. The CDR3 DNA reads TGTGCCAGCAGCGATGGACTAGCGGGAGGATTCGAGCAGTACTTC. The chain is built from TRBV4-2 and TRBJ2-7; 14 bases fit TRBD2. V gave up 5 bases and J gave up 6 bases; unmatched junction bases: 6. The CDR3 spans 15 residues. Germline V CDR1 and CDR2: LGHNA, YNFKEQ.